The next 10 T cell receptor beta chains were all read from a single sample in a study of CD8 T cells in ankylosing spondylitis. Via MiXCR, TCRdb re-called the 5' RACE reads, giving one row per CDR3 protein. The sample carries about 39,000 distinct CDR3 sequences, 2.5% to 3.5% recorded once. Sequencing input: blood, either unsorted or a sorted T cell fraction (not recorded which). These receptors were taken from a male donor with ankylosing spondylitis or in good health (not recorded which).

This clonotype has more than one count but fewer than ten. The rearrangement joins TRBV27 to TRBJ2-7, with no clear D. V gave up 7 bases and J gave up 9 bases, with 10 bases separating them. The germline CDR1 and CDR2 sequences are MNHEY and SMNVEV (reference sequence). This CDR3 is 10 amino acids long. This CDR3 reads CASTHVRQYV. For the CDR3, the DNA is TGTGCCAGCACCCATGTGCGGCAGTACGTC.

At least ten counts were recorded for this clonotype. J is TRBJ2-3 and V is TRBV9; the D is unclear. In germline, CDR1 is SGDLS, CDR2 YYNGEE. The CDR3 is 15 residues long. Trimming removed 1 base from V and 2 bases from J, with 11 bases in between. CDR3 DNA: TGTGCCAGCAGCGTACGACGTGGGTTCACAGATACGCAGTATTTT. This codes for CASSVRRGFTDTQYF.

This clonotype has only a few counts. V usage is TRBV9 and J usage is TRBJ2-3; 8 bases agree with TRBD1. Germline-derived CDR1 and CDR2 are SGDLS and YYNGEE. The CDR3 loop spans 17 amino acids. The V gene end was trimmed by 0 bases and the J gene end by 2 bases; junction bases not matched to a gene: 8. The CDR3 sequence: CASSVDLPGGTTDTQYF. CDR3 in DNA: TGTGCCAGCAGCGTAGATCTGCCAGGGGGCACCACAGATACGCAGTATTTT.

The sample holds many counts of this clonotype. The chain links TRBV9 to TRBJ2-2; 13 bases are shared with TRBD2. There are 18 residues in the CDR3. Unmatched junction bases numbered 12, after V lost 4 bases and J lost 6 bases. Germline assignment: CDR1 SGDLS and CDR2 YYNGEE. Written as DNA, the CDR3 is TGTGCCAGCAGCCCCAGGACTAGCGGGAGATCGGTCCCCGGGGAGCTGTTTTTT. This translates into CASSPRTSGRSVPGELFF.

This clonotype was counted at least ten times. CDR3 sequence reads: CASSLSGRSTDTQYF. For the CDR3, the DNA is TGTGCCAGCAGCCTGAGCGGGAGAAGCACAGATACGCAGTATTTT. The chain carries TRBV9 and TRBJ2-3, with 8 bases matching TRBD2. Germline lookup yields CDR1 SGDLS and CDR2 YYNGEE. The CDR3 extends over 15 amino acids. Trimming took 4 bases from V and 0 from J; bases not matched to a gene: 4.

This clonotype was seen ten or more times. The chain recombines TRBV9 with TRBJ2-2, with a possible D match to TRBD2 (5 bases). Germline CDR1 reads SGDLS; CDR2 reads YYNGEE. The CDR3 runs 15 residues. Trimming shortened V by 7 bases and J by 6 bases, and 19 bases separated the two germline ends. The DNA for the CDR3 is TGTGCCAGCGCCTCCACCAATCCAGCGGCCGGGGAGCTGTTTTTT. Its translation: CASASTNPAAGELFF.

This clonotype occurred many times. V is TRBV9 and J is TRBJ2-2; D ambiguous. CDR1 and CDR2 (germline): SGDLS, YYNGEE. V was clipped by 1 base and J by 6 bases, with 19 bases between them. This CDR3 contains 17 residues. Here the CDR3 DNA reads TGTGCCAGCAGCGTAACCGACCGCGTTGCTGGGTCCGGGGAGCTGTTTTTT. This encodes CASSVTDRVAGSGELFF.

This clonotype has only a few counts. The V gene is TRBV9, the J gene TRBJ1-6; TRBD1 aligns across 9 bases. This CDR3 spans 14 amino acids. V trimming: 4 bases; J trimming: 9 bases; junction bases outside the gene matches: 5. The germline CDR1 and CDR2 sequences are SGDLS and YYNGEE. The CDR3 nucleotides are TGTGCCAGCAGCCTCCGGGACAGGGCTTCACCCCTCCACTTT. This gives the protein CASSLRDRASPLHF.

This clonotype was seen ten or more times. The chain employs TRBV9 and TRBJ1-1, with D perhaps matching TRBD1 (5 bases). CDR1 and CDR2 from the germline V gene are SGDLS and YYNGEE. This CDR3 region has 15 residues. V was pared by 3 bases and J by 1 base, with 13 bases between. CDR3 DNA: TGTGCCAGCAGCGCCGGGACTCTGGGGAACACTGAAGCTTTCTTT. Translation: CASSAGTLGNTEAFF.

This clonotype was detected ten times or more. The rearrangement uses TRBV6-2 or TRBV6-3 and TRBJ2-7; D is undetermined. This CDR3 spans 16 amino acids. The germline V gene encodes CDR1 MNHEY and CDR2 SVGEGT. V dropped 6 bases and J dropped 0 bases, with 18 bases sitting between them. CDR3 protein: CASSPPRRHSSYEQYV. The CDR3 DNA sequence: TGTGCCAGCAGCCCCCCCAGGCGGCACAGCTCCTACGAGCAGTACGTC.